Listed below are T cell receptor beta chains from one sample, sequenced in a study of beta chain features in type 1 diabetes. Data came from immunoSEQ multiplex PCR; TCRdb stores just in-frame clones and leaves some out. Of a few hundred thousand clones detected, around 12% appear once; the ten largest clones hold about 0.01%. Sequencing input: naive CD4+ T cells from blood. The receptors derive from a woman between 18 and 29 years old with type 1 diabetes. The CDR3 runs from the conserved cysteine through the conserved F or W. Each record gives: J gene, D gene, V gene, clone size, CDR3 DNA, CDR3 protein. D genes are given only for firm matches. For some rows the clone size is stated as once, few or many, or as a class when expanded; others skip it.

>TRBJ2-2|.|TRBV10-3|.
TGTGCCATCAGTGACCAACTGCAGGCCGGGGAGCTGTTTTTT
CAISDQLQAGELFF
>TRBJ1-4|TRBD1|TRBV4-2|few
TGTGCCAGCAGCCAAGGACAGGGGTTGCATGAAAAACTGTTTTTT
CASSQGQGLHEKLFF
>TRBJ1-3|.|TRBV5-4|.
TGTGCCAGCAGCTTGGAGCCACTGGCTGGAAACACCATATATTTT
CASSLEPLAGNTIYF
>TRBJ2-7|TRBD2|TRBV9|.
TGTGCCAGCAGCGTAGAGGGTAGCGGGGGCTACGAGCAGTACTTC
CASSVEGSGGYEQYF
>TRBJ2-5|TRBD2|TRBV7-3|.
TGTGCCAGCAGCGGCCAGCTAGCGGGAAGGATGGAGACCCAGTACTTC
CASSGQLAGRMETQYF
>TRBJ1-1|TRBD1|TRBV25-1|few
TGTGCCAGCAGTGAGGCGACAGGGCCAAACACTGAAGCTTTCTTT
CASSEATGPNTEAFF
>TRBJ2-1|.|TRBV9|.
TGTGCCAGCAGCGTAGCTCCGGAGAATGAGCAGTTCTTC
CASSVAPENEQFF
>TRBJ2-7|.|TRBV7-2|.
TGTGCCAGCAGCCAAGGTGGCAGGTGGTACGAGCAGTACTTC
CASSQGGRWYEQYF
>TRBJ1-3|TRBD1|TRBV30|.
TGTGCCGGGACAGGGCTCTCTGGAAACACCATATATTTT
CAGTGLSGNTIYF
>TRBJ1-2|.|TRBV5-4|.
TGTGCCAGCAGCGGGATCCTTGGGAGCTATGGCTACACCTTC
CASSGILGSYGYTF